The T cell receptor (beta chain) under discussion was sequenced for a study of shared clonotypes between healthy human individuals. The V gene end was trimmed by 6 bases and the J gene end by 5 bases; junction bases not matched to a gene: 3. The CDR3 has 13 amino acids. The germline CDR1 and CDR2 sequences are KGHSH and LQKENI. Study-level points and caveats: At large depth, rarefaction still showed sorted-subset sequencing to be incomplete. The genetic and exposure-history diversity represented was limited by few donors. When naive CD4 clonotypes were compared across several donors, about 5% were shared. Generation probability values for non-shared clonotypes were lower than those for clonotypes shared by all four donors.

Method: immunoSEQ multiplex PCR; TCRdb's copy keeps in-frame clones and lacks some. The sample records 2.5 million or so clones, 85% to 95% being singletons. As for this clone: Its specificity is not known. Other DNA sequences in the sample encode the same CDR3.

The sequencing sample was made of naive CD4+ T cells sorted from blood. Subset meaning: CD45RA+ positively selected. This clonotype was sampled from a man younger than 30 in good health. The chain carries TRBV18 and TRBJ2-5; 10 bases fit TRBD1. The CDR3 DNA is TGTGCCAGCTCGCTGGGACAGGGGGAGACCCAGTACTTC. This translates into CASSLGQGETQYF.